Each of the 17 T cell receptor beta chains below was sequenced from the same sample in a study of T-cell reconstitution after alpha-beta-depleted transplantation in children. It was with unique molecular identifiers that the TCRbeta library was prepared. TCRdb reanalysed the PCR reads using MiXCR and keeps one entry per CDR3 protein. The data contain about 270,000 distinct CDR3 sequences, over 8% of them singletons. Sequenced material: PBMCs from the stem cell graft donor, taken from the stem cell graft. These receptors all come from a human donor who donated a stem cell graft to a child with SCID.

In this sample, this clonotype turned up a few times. CDR3 bases: TGTGCCAGCAGCCGCCTAGCGGGGGGTACCCAAGAGACCCAGTACTTC. It specifies CASSRLAGGTQETQYF. The rearrangement uses TRBV7-6 and TRBJ2-5, with TRBD2 matching 11 bases. Germline CDR1 and CDR2: SGHVS and FNYEAQ. The V and J ends lost 5 bases and 1 base, in that order; junction bases with no gene match: 6. This CDR3 has 16 amino acids.

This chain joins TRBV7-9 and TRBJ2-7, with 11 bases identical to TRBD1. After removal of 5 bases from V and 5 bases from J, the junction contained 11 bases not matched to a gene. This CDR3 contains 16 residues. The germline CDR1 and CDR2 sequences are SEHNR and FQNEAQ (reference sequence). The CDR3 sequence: CASSPSADRGHHEQYF. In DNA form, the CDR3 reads TGTGCCAGCAGCCCTTCCGCGGACAGGGGGCACCACGAGCAGTACTTC.

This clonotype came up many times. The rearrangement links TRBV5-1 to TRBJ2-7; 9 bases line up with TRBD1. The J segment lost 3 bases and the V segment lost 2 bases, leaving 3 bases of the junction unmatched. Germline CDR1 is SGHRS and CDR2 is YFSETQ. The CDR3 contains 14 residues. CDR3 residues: CASSFGTGFYEQYF. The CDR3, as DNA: TGCGCCAGCAGCTTCGGGACAGGGTTCTACGAGCAGTACTTC.

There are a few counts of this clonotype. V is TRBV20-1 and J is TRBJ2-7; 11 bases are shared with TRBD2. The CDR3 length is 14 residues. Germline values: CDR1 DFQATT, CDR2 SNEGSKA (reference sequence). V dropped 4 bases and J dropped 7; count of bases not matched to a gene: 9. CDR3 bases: TGCAGTGCTACAATTACTAGCGGGGGCGGGGAGCAGTACTTC. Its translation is CSATITSGGGEQYF.

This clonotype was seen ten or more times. Here the CDR3 reads CASSQYEGTGGADTQYF. The CDR3 DNA reads TGTGCCAGCAGCCAATACGAAGGGACAGGGGGCGCAGATACGCAGTATTTT. The V call is TRBV14, the J call TRBJ2-3; TRBD1 agrees at 12 bases. This CDR3 region has 17 residues. V dropped 2 bases and J dropped 4; count of bases not matched to a gene: 7. CDR1 and CDR2 from the germline V gene are SGHDN and FVKESK.

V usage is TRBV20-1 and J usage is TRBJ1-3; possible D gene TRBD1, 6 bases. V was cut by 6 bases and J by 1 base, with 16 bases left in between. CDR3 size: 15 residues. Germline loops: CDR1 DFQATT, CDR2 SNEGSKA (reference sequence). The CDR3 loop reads CSALNREGSGNTIYF. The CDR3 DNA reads TGCAGTGCGCTTAACAGGGAAGGGTCTGGAAACACCATATATTTT.

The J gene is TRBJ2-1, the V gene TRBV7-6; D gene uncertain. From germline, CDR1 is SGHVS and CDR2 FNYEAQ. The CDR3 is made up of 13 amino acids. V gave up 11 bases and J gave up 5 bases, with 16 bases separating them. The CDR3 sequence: CAARMPGDNEQFF. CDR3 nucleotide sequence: TGTGCCGCCCGCATGCCAGGTGACAATGAGCAGTTCTTC. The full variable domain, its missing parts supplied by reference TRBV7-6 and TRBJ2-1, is GAGVSQSPRYKVTKRGQDVALRCDPISGHVSLYWYRQALGQGPEFLTYFNYEAQQDKSGLPNDRFSAERPEGSISTLTIQRTEQRDSAMYRCAARMPGDNEQFFGPGTRLTVL.

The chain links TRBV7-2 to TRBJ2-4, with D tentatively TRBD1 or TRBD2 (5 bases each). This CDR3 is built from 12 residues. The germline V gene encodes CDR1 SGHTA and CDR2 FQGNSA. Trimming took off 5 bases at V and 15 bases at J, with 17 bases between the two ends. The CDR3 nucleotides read TGTGCCAGCAGCGTCGAGAGGGGACGAATGTACTTC. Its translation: CASSVERGRMYF.

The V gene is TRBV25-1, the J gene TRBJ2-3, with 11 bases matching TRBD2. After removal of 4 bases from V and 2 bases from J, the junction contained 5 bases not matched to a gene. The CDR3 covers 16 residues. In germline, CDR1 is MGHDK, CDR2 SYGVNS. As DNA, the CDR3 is TGTGCCAGCAGTGGCTCGACTAGCGGGGACACAGATACGCAGTATTTT. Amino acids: CASSGSTSGDTDTQYF.

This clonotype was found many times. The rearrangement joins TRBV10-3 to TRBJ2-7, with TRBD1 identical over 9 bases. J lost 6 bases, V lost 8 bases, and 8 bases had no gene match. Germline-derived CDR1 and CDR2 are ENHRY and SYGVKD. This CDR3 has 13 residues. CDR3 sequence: CAIPRTGVLEQYF. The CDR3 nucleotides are TGTGCCATCCCGAGGACAGGGGTACTCGAGCAGTACTTC.

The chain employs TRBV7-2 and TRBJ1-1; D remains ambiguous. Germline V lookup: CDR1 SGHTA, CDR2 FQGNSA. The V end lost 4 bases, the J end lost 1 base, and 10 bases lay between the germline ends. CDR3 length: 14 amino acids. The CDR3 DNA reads TGTGCCAGCAGCTCAGAGGGATGGAACACTGAAGCTTTCTTT. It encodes CASSSEGWNTEAFF.

The CDR3 DNA sequence: TGTGCCAGCAGCTTAAATAGCGGGGGGATTACCGGGGAGCTGTTTTTT. It specifies CASSLNSGGITGELFF. The chain combines TRBV7-3 with TRBJ2-2; TRBD2 aligns across 10 bases. The CDR3 has 16 amino acids. Trimming took 1 base from V and 5 from J; bases not matched to a gene: 4. In germline, CDR1 is SGHTA, CDR2 FQGTGA. Full variable domain (missing parts from reference TRBV7-3 and TRBJ2-2): GAGVSQTPSNKVTEKGKYVELRCDPISGHTALYWYRQSLGQGPEFLIYFQGTGAADDSGLPNDRFFAVRPEGSVSTLKIQRTERGDSAVYLCASSLNSGGITGELFFGEGSRLTVL.

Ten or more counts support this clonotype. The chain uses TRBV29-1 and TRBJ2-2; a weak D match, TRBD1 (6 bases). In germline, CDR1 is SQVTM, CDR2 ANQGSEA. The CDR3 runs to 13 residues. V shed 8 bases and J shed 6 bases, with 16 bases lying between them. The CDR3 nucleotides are TGCAGCACCAGGGGCAGCCTCGCCGGGGAGCTGTTTTTT. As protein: CSTRGSLAGELFF.

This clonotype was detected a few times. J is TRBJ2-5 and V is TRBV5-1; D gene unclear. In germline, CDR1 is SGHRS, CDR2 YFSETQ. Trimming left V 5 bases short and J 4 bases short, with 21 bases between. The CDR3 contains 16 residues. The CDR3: CASRQTGPTPRETQYF. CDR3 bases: TGCGCCAGCAGACAAACCGGCCCGACTCCTCGAGAGACCCAGTACTTC.

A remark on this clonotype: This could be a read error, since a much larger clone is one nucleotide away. The chain's CDR3 is CDSIDSGTAYNEQFF. The DNA of the CDR3 is TGTGACAGCATTGATTCCGGGACAGCCTACAATGAGCAGTTCTTC. The V gene is TRBV25-1, the J gene TRBJ2-1; 7 positions agree with TRBD1. This CDR3 comprises 15 residues. Germline loops: CDR1 MGHDK, CDR2 SYGVNS.

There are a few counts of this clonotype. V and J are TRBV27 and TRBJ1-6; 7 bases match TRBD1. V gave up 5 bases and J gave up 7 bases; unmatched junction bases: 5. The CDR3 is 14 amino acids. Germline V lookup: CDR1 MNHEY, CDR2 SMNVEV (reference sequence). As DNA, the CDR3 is TGTGCCAGCAGTGCCTGGGACAGAAATTCACCCCTCCACTTT. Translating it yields CASSAWDRNSPLHF.

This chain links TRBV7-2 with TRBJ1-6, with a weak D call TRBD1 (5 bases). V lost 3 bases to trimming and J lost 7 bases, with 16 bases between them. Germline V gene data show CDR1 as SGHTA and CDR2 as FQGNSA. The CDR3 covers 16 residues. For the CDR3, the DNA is TGTGCCAGCAGCTTGTTGATGGGACGGGGAAATTCACCCCTCCACTTT. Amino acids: CASSLLMGRGNSPLHF.